The 20 T cell receptor beta chains listed next were all sequenced from one sample in a study of blood T cell repertoires in COVID-19. Sequenced by immunoSEQ multiplex PCR; TCRdb stores in-frame clones only, minus some. The data show more than 85,000 clones, with more than 75% seen just once and about 20% held by the top ten. Material for sequencing was peripheral blood. These receptors all stem from an older man with acute or convalescent COVID-19.

The rearrangement joins TRBV12-2 to TRBJ1-1; TRBD1, the D gene given by the table, was not confirmed from the DNA. TRBV12-2 constitutes a pseudogene. The CDR3 covers 19 residues. CDR3 sequence reads: CASRLALRGRVVMNTEAFF. CDR3 coding DNA: TGTGCAAGTCGCTTAGCGCTACGAGGCAGGGTAGTAATGAACACTGAAGCTTTCTTT.

V usage is TRBV6-5 and J usage is TRBJ1-3, with TRBD1 matching 9 bases. Germline lookup yields CDR1 MNHEY and CDR2 SVGAGI. The CDR3 has 14 residues. After removal of 6 bases from V and 2 bases from J, the junction contained 2 bases not matched to a gene. CDR3 in amino acids: CASRDRGTGNTIYF. Written as DNA, the CDR3 is TGTGCCAGCAGGGACAGGGGAACTGGAAACACCATATATTTT.

DNA for the CDR3: TGTGCCACTATCCTCGGAACTAGCGGGAGAAAGGCCTACAATGAGCAGTTCTTC. The encoded protein is CATILGTSGRKAYNEQFF. This sequence joins TRBV2 and TRBJ2-1; TRBD2 aligns across 11 bases. Trimming took 10 bases from V and 2 from J; bases not matched to a gene: 16. Germline loops: CDR1 SNHLY, CDR2 FYNNEI. The CDR3 runs to 18 residues.

The rearrangement links TRBV4-1 to TRBJ2-7; 12 bases fit TRBD2. The germline V gene has CDR1 MGHRA and CDR2 YSYEKL. The ends lost 4 bases at V and 5 bases at J; junction bases unmatched: 12. The CDR3 extends over 17 amino acids. The CDR3 DNA reads as TGCGCCAGCAGCCGAAGGACTAGCGGGACCGGACCTCACGAGCAGTACTTC. This encodes CASSRRTSGTGPHEQYF.

The chain carries TRBV30 and TRBJ1-2; no clear D. The CDR3 length is 12 residues. Trimming took off 4 bases at V and 7 bases at J, with 13 bases between the two ends. Germline V gene data show CDR1 as GTSNPN and CDR2 as SVGIG (reference sequence). CDR3 amino acids: CAWNRRQTGYTF. CDR3 in DNA: TGTGCCTGGAACCGCCGACAAACTGGCTACACCTTC.

V is TRBV19 and J is TRBJ1-3; the D is unclear. Looked up from germline, CDR1 is LNHDA and CDR2 is SQIVND (reference sequence). Trimming shortened V by 5 bases and J by 0 bases, and 23 bases separated the two germline ends. The CDR3 is 19 residues long. CDR3 residues: CASSPHRRTGLSSGNTIYF. In DNA form, the CDR3 reads TGTGCCAGTAGTCCTCACCGGAGGACGGGCCTTAGCTCTGGAAACACCATATATTTT.

V gene TRBV3-1 (or the pseudogene TRBV3-2) combines with J gene TRBJ2-1; 13 bases map to TRBD2. The CDR3 covers 17 residues. The trim removed 1 base at V and 6 bases at J, leaving 6 bases unmatched. CDR1 is LGHDT, CDR2 YNNKEL, per germline (reference sequence). The CDR3 loop is CASSQGTGLAGANEQFF. The CDR3 DNA reads TGTGCCAGCAGCCAAGGGACAGGACTAGCGGGGGCCAATGAGCAGTTCTTC.

The chain links TRBV6-5 to TRBJ1-2; D is perhaps TRBD1 (6 bases). This CDR3 region has 14 residues. Looked up from germline, CDR1 is MNHEY and CDR2 is SVGAGI. V shed 4 bases and J shed 8 bases, with 17 bases lying between them. The chain's CDR3 is CASSFGQSSRGYTF. CDR3 in DNA: TGTGCCAGCAGTTTCGGACAGTCCTCTAGAGGCTACACCTTC.

J is TRBJ2-5 and V is TRBV19; TRBD1 matches at 7 bases. The CDR3 runs 15 residues. Per germline, CDR1 LNHDA and CDR2 SQIVND (reference sequence). Trimming removed 4 bases from V and 4 bases from J; junction bases left unmatched: 9. This CDR3 reads CASSTQTGLRETQYF. The CDR3, as DNA: TGTGCCAGTAGTACCCAGACAGGGCTTCGAGAGACCCAGTACTTC.

This rearrangement joins TRBV5-6 to TRBJ1-1; 9 nucleotides match TRBD1. The J segment lost 5 bases and the V segment lost 2 bases, leaving 7 bases of the junction unmatched. Germline CDR1 SGHDT, CDR2 YYEEEE. This CDR3 contains 15 residues. DNA for the CDR3: TGTGCCAGCAGCTTAAGGGGGACAGGGAATACTGAAGCTTTCTTT. Protein sequence: CASSLRGTGNTEAFF. The full variable domain, its missing parts supplied by reference TRBV5-6 and TRBJ1-1, is DAGVTQSPTHLIKTRGQQVTLRCSPKSGHDTVSWYQQALGQGPQFIFQYYEEEERQRGNFPDRFSGHQFPNYSSELNVNALLLGDSALYLCASSLRGTGNTEAFFGQGTRLTVV.

The rearrangement links TRBV6-5 to TRBJ2-7, with D perhaps matching TRBD1 (6 bases). This CDR3 contains 14 residues. The germline V gene has CDR1 MNHEY and CDR2 SVGAGI. With 9 bases removed from V and 1 base from J, the gap between germline ends came to 16 bases. CDR3 in DNA: TGTGCCAGTAGGGGACAAGGGATGTCCTACGAGCAGTACTTC. This translates into CASRGQGMSYEQYF.

This clone appeared once. The chain employs TRBV5-4 and TRBJ2-4; 9 nucleotides line up with TRBD1. After removal of 0 bases from V and 6 bases from J, the junction contained 4 bases not matched to a gene. CDR1 is SGHNT and CDR2 is YYREEE in the germline V gene (reference sequence). The CDR3 is made up of 15 amino acids. The CDR3: CASSLGDRVGNIQYF. The CDR3 DNA is TGTGCCAGCAGCTTGGGGGACAGGGTAGGAAACATTCAGTACTTC.

This sequence joins TRBV24-1 and TRBJ2-3; TRBD2 matches at 13 bases. The J segment lost 5 bases and the V segment lost 3 bases, leaving 10 bases of the junction unmatched. The germline V gene encodes CDR1 KGHDR and CDR2 SFDVKD. The CDR3 sequence is 18 residues long. The CDR3 spells CATSDMRLAGGSIDTQYF. CDR3 coding DNA: TGTGCCACCAGTGATATGAGACTAGCGGGGGGATCAATAGATACGCAGTATTTT.

The rearrangement uses TRBV3-1 (or the pseudogene TRBV3-2) and TRBJ2-7, with 9 bases identical to TRBD2. Trimming cost V 4 bases and J 7 bases; bases outside gene matches: 5. The CDR3 loop spans 13 amino acids. Germline values: CDR1 LGHDT, CDR2 YNNKEL (reference sequence). The CDR3 nucleotides read TGTGCCAGCAGCCTTCCGAGCGGGAGGGAGCAGTACTTC. Translated: CASSLPSGREQYF.

The chain links TRBV29-1 to TRBJ1-1; TRBD1 might be the D (5 bases). The V gene's germline CDR1 is SQVTM and CDR2 ANQGSEA. The CDR3 length is 13 residues. Trimming took off 7 bases at V and 1 base at J, with 13 bases between the two ends. The CDR3 nucleotides read TGCAGCGCCGTGGACATAAAGAACACTGAAGCTTTCTTT. Its protein product is CSAVDIKNTEAFF. Full variable domain (outside the CDR3, taken from reference TRBV29-1 and TRBJ1-1): SAVISQKPSRDICQRGTSLTIQCQVDSQVTMMFWYRQQPGQSLTLIATANQGSEATYESGFVIDKFPISRPNLTFSTLTVSNMSPEDSSIYLCSAVDIKNTEAFFGQGTRLTVV.

This chain uses TRBV9 with TRBJ2-2, with a tentative D call TRBD2 (5 bases). The V end was cut by 1 base, the J end by 4 bases, with 11 bases between. CDR3 size: 15 residues. CDR1 and CDR2 (germline): SGDLS, YYNGEE. The CDR3 bases are TGTGCCAGCAGCGTAAATAGCGTATTCACCGGGGAGCTGTTTTTT. It is translated as CASSVNSVFTGELFF.

Here the CDR3 reads CASSFETGSNEKLFF. The CDR3 nucleotides read TGTGCCAGCAGTTTCGAGACAGGCTCTAATGAAAAACTGTTTTTT. The rearrangement uses TRBV28 and TRBJ1-4; tentative D call: TRBD1 (6 bases). V was pared by 3 bases and J by 3 bases, with 11 bases between. There are 15 residues in the CDR3. CDR1 and CDR2 from the germline V gene are MDHEN and SYDVKM.

This clone has only a few counts. J is TRBJ1-4 and V is TRBV3-1 (or the pseudogene TRBV3-2); D unresolved. The germline CDR1 and CDR2 sequences are LGHDT and YNNKEL (reference sequence). This CDR3 is 12 amino acids long. V lost 3 bases to trimming and J lost 6 bases, with 5 bases between them. The CDR3 nucleotides read TGTGCCAGCAGCCAGGCGGATGAAAAACTGTTTTTT. Translating gives CASSQADEKLFF.

The V call is TRBV4-3, the J call TRBJ1-2, with D unclear. The ends were cut back, 2 bases at V and 8 bases at J, with 15 bases in the middle. The germline V gene encodes CDR1 LGHNA and CDR2 YSLEER. The CDR3 is 14 amino acids. Here the CDR3 DNA reads TGCGCCAGCAGCCAAAGTTATCAGGTCCCGGGCTACACCTTC. This gives the protein CASSQSYQVPGYTF.

V is TRBV2 and J is TRBJ2-7; 10 nucleotides line up with TRBD1. The V segment lost 3 bases and the J segment 2 bases; nucleotides outside the gene matches: 7. The germline CDR1 and CDR2 sequences are SNHLY and FYNNEI. CDR3 size: 16 residues. The DNA for the CDR3 is TGTGCCAGCAGTGATCCCGTGGGACAGGGGACCTACGAGCAGTACTTC. Its protein is CASSDPVGQGTYEQYF.